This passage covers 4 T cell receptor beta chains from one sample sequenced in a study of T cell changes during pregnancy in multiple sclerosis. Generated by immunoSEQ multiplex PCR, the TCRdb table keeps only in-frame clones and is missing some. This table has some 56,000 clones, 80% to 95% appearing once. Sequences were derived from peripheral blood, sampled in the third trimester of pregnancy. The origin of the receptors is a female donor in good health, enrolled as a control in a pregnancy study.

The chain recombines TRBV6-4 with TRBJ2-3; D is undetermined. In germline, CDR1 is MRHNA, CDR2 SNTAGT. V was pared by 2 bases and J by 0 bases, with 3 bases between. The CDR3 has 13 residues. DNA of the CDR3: TGTGCCAGCAGTGACCAGAGCACAGATACGCAGTATTTT. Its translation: CASSDQSTDTQYF.

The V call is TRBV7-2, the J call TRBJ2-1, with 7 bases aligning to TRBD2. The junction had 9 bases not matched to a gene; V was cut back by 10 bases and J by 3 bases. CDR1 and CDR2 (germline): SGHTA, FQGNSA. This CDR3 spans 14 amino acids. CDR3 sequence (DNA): TGTGCCACCCAGCCGGGGGGTTACTACAATGAGCAGTTCTTC. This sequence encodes CATQPGGYYNEQFF.

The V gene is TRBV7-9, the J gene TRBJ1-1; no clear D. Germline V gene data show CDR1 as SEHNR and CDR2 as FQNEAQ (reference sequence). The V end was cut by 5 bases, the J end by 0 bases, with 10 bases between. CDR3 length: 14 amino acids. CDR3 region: CASSEITLNTEAFF. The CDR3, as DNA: TGTGCCAGCAGCGAAATTACACTGAACACTGAAGCTTTCTTT.

The CDR3 loop is CASSVAPSQETQYF. As DNA, the CDR3 is TGTGCCAGCAGCGTAGCTCCGAGCCAAGAGACCCAGTACTTC. The gene calls are TRBV9 and TRBJ2-5; D remains ambiguous. This CDR3 spans 14 amino acids. CDR1 SGDLS and CDR2 YYNGEE come from the germline V gene. V lost 0 bases and J lost 1, with 7 bases in between.